This TCR beta chain emerged from a study of shared clonotypes between healthy human individuals. The wider study: Researchers assigned three CD4 naive, three CD4 memory, two CD8 naive and one CD8 memory plate to each donor.

The germline V and J ends were trimmed by 3 bases and 0 bases, with 12 bases remaining between them. This CDR3 spans 15 amino acids. CDR1 MDHEN and CDR2 SYDVKM come from the germline V gene. Regarding the study as a whole: Blood was the sole source, and tissue repertoires probably differ. Naive subsets generally had larger estimated richness than memory subsets.

With respect to this clone: Its antigen is still unknown.

Sequencing used immunoSEQ multiplex PCR; TCRdb keeps in-frame clones, though not all of them. This table holds roughly 660,000 clones, about 90% found once. Sequenced sample: memory CD8+ T cells from PBMCs. Subset: CD45RO+ cells pooled with CCR7-negative TemRA cells. The sequence was obtained from a man between 18 and 29 years old in good health. Some clones in this sample may be carry-over from other donors' samples. This chain joins TRBV28 and TRBJ2-7, with D unresolved. In nucleotides, the CDR3 is TGTGCCAGCAGTTTTTTGCGAATGAGCTCCTACGAGCAGTACTTC. Encoded protein: CASSFLRMSSYEQYF.